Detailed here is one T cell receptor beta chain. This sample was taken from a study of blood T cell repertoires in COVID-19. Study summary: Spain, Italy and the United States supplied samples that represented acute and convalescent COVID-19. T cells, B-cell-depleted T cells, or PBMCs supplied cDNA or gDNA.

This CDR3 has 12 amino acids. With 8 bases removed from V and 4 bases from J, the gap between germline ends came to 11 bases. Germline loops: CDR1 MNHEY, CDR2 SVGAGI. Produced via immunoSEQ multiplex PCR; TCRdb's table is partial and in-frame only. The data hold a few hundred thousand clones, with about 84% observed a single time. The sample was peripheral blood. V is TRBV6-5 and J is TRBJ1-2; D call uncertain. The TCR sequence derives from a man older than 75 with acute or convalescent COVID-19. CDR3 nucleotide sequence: TGTGCCAGCGGCGGGAGAGGCTATGGCTACACCTTC. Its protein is CASGGRGYGYTF.